One sample yielded the 3 T cell receptor beta chains listed below, sequenced in a study of blood T cell repertoires in COVID-19. The assay was immunoSEQ multiplex PCR, and TCRdb's table has in-frame clones only and misses some. The data show some 220,000 clones, around 84% seen once. The sequenced sample was peripheral blood. The origin of the receptors is a human donor in a cohort sampled during active COVID-19.

In this sample, this clone turned up a few times. The V and J genes are TRBV11-3 and TRBJ2-7, with a weak D call TRBD2 (5 bases). Looked up from germline, CDR1 is SGHNT and CDR2 is YENEEA. Trimming pared 1 base from V and 3 bases from J, leaving 10 bases between. CDR3 length equals 14 residues. Written as DNA, the CDR3 is TGTGCCAGCAGCTTAGGGCGGGCCAACTACGAGCAGTACTTC. Encoded protein: CASSLGRANYEQYF.

This clone has a count of ten or more. This chain links TRBV11-3 with TRBJ2-7; 10 bases map to TRBD1. The V segment lost 1 base and the J segment 5 bases; nucleotides outside the gene matches: 5. CDR3 length equals 15 residues. CDR1 and CDR2 from the germline V gene are SGHNT and YENEEA. CDR3 loop: CASSLGGTGDHEQYF. The CDR3 DNA reads as TGTGCCAGCAGCTTAGGAGGGACAGGGGACCACGAGCAGTACTTC.

The table lists this clone with a count of one. The rearrangement joins TRBV19 to TRBJ2-7; the D gene is possibly TRBD1 (6 bases). Germline values: CDR1 LNHDA, CDR2 SQIVND (reference sequence). Trimming took 1 base from V and 4 from J, leaving 11 bases between them. The CDR3 is made up of 14 amino acids. CDR3 nucleotide sequence: TGTGCCAGTAGTATAGTAGGACAGTTTTACGAGCAGTACTTC. Translating it yields CASSIVGQFYEQYF.